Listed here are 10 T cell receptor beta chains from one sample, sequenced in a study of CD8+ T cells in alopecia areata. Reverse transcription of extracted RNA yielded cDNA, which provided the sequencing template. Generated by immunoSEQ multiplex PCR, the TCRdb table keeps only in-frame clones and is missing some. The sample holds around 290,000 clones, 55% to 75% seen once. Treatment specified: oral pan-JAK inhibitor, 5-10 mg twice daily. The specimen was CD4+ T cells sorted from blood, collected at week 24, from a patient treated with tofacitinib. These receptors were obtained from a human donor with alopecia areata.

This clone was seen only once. The CDR3 region is CSVRIARRSSYEQYF. CDR3 sequence (DNA): TGCAGCGTTCGAATTGCCCGGAGGAGCTCCTACGAGCAGTACTTC. V usage is TRBV29-1 and J usage is TRBJ2-7; D might be TRBD2 (5 bases). Germline assignment: CDR1 SQVTM and CDR2 ANQGSEA. Trimming cost V 5 bases and J 0 bases, with 17 bases left between them. The CDR3 totals 15 residues.

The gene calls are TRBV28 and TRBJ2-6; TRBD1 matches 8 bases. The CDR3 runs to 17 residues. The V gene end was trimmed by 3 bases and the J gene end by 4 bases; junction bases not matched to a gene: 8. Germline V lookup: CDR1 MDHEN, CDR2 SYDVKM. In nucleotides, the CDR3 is TGTGCCAGCAGTTTGGAGGACAGGGTGGCCGGGGCCAACGTCCTGACTTTC. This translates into CASSLEDRVAGANVLTF.

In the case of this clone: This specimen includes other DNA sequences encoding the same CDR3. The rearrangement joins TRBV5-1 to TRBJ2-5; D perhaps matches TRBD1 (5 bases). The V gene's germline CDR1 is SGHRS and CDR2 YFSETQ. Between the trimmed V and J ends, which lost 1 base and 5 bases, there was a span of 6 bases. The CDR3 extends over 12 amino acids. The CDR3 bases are TGCGCCAGCAGCTTGAAGGGGGAGACCCAGTACTTC. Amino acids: CASSLKGETQYF.

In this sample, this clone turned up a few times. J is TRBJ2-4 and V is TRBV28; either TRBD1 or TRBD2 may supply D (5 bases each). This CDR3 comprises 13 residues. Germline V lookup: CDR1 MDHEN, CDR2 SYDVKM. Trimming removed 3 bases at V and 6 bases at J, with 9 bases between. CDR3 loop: CASSFRGSNIQYF. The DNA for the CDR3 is TGTGCCAGCAGTTTTCGGGGCTCAAACATTCAGTACTTC.

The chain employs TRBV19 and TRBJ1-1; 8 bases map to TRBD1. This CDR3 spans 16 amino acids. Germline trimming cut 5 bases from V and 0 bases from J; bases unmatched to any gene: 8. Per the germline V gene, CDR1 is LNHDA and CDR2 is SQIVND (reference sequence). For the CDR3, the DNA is TGTGCCAGTAGTCCAGGGGGCTTCGCTATGAACACTGAAGCTTTCTTT. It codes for CASSPGGFAMNTEAFF.

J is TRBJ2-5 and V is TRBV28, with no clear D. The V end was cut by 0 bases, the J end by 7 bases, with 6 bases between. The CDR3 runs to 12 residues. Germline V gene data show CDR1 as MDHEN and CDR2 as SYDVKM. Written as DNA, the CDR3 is TGTGCCAGCAGTTTATGGATAGGGACCCAGTACTTC. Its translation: CASSLWIGTQYF.

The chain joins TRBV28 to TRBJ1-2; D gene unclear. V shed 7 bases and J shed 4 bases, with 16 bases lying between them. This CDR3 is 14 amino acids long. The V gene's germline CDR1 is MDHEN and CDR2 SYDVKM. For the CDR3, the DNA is TGTGCCAGCAACCCCCCTGGGGTCTCCTATGGCTACACCTTC. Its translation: CASNPPGVSYGYTF.

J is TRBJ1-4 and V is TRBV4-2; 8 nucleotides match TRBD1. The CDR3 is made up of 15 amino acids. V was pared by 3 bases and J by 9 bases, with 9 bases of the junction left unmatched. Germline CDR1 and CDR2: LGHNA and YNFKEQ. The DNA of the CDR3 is TGTGCCAGCAGCCAGCCCGGACAGGGAAGGCAAAAACTGTTTTTT. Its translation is CASSQPGQGRQKLFF.

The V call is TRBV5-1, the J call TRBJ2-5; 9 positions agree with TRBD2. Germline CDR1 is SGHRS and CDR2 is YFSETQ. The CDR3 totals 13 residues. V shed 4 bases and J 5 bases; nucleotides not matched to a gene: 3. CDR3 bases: TGCGCCAGCAGCCTGACTAGCGGTGAGACCCAGTACTTC. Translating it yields CASSLTSGETQYF.

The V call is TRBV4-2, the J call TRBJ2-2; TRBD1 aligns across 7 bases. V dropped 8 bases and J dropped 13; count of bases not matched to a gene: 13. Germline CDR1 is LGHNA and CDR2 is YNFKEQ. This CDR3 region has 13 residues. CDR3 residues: CASAYKSTGRLFF. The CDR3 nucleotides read TGTGCCAGCGCGTACAAATCGACAGGGAGGCTGTTTTTT.